A single sample gave rise to the 10 T cell receptor beta chains below, sequenced in a study of Ad26.COV2.S vaccination and SARS-CoV-2 variants. TCRdb's table, derived via immunoSEQ multiplex PCR, lists solely in-frame clones and lacks some. The table has over 300,000 clones, roughly 85% seen once. Treatment: over 15 received Ad26.COV2.S at low or high dose, single or two shots; roughly five received placebo; per-sample allocation not given. Samples were taken on day 63 after the first vaccine or placebo injection. Source: peripheral blood, taken in a trial of Ad26.COV2.S vaccine versus placebo. The receptors here all came from a person aged 18-65 years who received the Ad26.COV2.S COVID-19 vaccine or a placebo.

Remarks on this clone: The junction and the germline gene differ at one end; a read error may be behind it. The chain employs TRBV7-9 and TRBJ2-7, with D perhaps matching TRBD2 (6 bases). The length of the CDR3 is 13 residues. From germline, CDR1 is SEHNR and CDR2 FQNEAQ (reference sequence). The CDR3 sequence is CASSVAEIYEQYF. CDR3 nucleotide sequence: TGTGCCAGCAGCGTAGCGGAAATATACGAGCAGTACTTC. Variable domain in full (rest from reference TRBV7-9 and TRBJ2-7): DTGVSQNPRHKITKRGQNVTFRCDPISEHNRLYWYRQTLGQGPEFLTYFQNEAQLEKSRLLSDRFSAERPKGSFSTLEIQRTEQGDSAMYLCASSVAEIYEQYFGPGTRLTVT.

This clone was found a few times. The chain joins TRBV7-9 to TRBJ2-7, with D unresolved. Trimming removed 6 bases at V and 3 bases at J, with 6 bases between. Per germline, CDR1 SEHNR and CDR2 FQNEAQ (reference sequence). This CDR3 is 11 amino acids long. CDR3 nucleotide sequence: TGTGCCAGCAGACACGACTACGAGCAGTACTTC. The encoded protein is CASRHDYEQYF.

This rearrangement joins TRBV5-1 to TRBJ2-7; D is undetermined. V was clipped by 1 base and J by 3 bases, with 14 bases between them. CDR3 length: 15 amino acids. CDR1 and CDR2 from the germline V gene are SGHRS and YFSETQ. CDR3 in DNA: TGCGCCAGCAGCTTGCCGGTTGGACCTTTCTACGAGCAGTACTTC. It yields the protein CASSLPVGPFYEQYF.

The CDR3 DNA sequence: TGTGCCAGCAGGAGGACTAGCGGGAGACGAGCAGATACGCAGTATTTT. As protein: CASRRTSGRRADTQYF. The chain links TRBV6-6 to TRBJ2-3; 13 nucleotides match TRBD2. Germline V gene lookup returns CDR1 MNHNY and CDR2 SVGAGI (reference sequence). The junction had 7 bases not matched to a gene; V was cut back by 6 bases and J by 4 bases. The CDR3 is 16 residues long.

This clone was seen just once. Other nucleotide sequences from this sample produce the same CDR3. This chain links TRBV2 with TRBJ2-3, with D possibly TRBD2 on 6 matching bases. V gave up 8 bases and J gave up 1 base, with 10 bases separating them. The CDR3 runs to 13 residues. The germline V gene encodes CDR1 SNHLY and CDR2 FYNNEI. In DNA, the CDR3 is TGTGCCAGCTTCGGCGGGGGCACAGATACGCAGTATTTT. Its protein product is CASFGGGTDTQYF.

This chain links TRBV11-2 with TRBJ1-4; D gene unclear. The germline V gene encodes CDR1 SGHAT and CDR2 FQNNGV. V dropped 1 base and J dropped 0 bases, with 9 bases sitting between them. This CDR3 comprises 16 residues. This CDR3 reads CASSLGRRATNEKLFF. The CDR3 bases are TGTGCCAGCAGCTTAGGGAGAAGGGCAACTAATGAAAAACTGTTTTTT.

V gene TRBV11-2 combines with J gene TRBJ1-1, with D hard to call. The germline CDR1 and CDR2 sequences are SGHAT and FQNNGV. V shed 2 bases and J shed 10 bases, with 11 bases lying between them. There are 12 residues in the CDR3. In DNA form, the CDR3 reads TGTGCCAGCAGCTTAATACGAGTAGGAGCTTTCTTT. The encoded protein is CASSLIRVGAFF.

V is TRBV29-1 and J is TRBJ2-1; 8 bases are a match to TRBD2. This CDR3 comprises 11 residues. Trimming at V came to 8 bases and at J to 8 bases, leaving 5 bases not matched to a gene. Germline loops: CDR1 SQVTM, CDR2 ANQGSEA. This CDR3 is CSSARGDEQFF. The DNA of the CDR3 is TGCAGCTCCGCGCGGGGGGATGAGCAGTTCTTC.

Concerning this clone itself: At one boundary the junction diverges from the germline segment, which might be a read error. The J gene is TRBJ1-2, the V gene TRBV12-3 or TRBV12-4; D unresolved. The CDR3 is 11 amino acids. The CDR3: CASSLALGVSF. The CDR3 DNA reads as TGTGCCAGCAGTTTAGCGCTAGGTGTCTCCTTC.

This chain uses TRBV23-1 with TRBJ2-7; maybe TRBD1 (5 bases). TRBV23-1 is recorded as an ORF, its role being uncertain. V lost 6 bases and J lost 4, with 7 bases in between. The CDR3 is made up of 11 amino acids. This chain's CDR3 is CASRPGYEQYF. CDR3 DNA sequence: TGCGCCAGCAGGCCAGGGTACGAGCAGTACTTC.